These T cell receptor beta chains were read from a single sample in a study of identical twins. TCRdb reanalysed the 5' RACE reads using MiXCR and keeps one entry per CDR3 protein. The sample lists 200,000 to 250,000 distinct CDR3 sequences; approximately 8.3% were seen once. These sequences were also reported in another study, on yellow fever vaccine responses in identical twins.

Material: memory (CD45RO+) T cells sorted from blood. The receptor set was obtained from a woman aged 18-30 years in good health. Both conserved end residues are part of each CDR3. The order of the fields is CDR3 length, D gene, V gene, J gene, CDR3 protein. D genes are given only for firm matches.

14	.	TRBV5-1	TRBJ2-3	CASSLSVDTDTQYF
14	.	TRBV14	TRBJ2-7	CASSQNNRGGEQYF
14	TRBD1	TRBV19	TRBJ1-2	CASRGKTGGNGYTF
14	TRBD1	TRBV7-2	TRBJ2-7	CASSLLTGSYEQYF
15	.	TRBV11-2	TRBJ1-1	CASSLYPGVNTEAFF
17	TRBD2	TRBV7-8	TRBJ2-3	CASSPRGLAGGTDTQYF
17	TRBD2	TRBV20-1	TRBJ2-2	CSARRILAGLNTGELFF
12	.	TRBV11-2	TRBJ2-1	CASSGGADEQFF
15	.	TRBV12-3/TRBV12-4	TRBJ2-3	CASSLRRDSTDTQYF
15	TRBD2	TRBV2	TRBJ2-7	CASVGTSGSLGEQYF
14	TRBD1	TRBV5-1	TRBJ2-7	CASSPGQGVGEQYF
18	TRBD2	TRBV10-3	TRBJ2-7	CAISDKSGTSGGGYEQYF
18	.	TRBV4-3	TRBJ2-2	CASSQGLETGPRPGSCFF
15	TRBD1	TRBV5-6	TRBJ1-4	CASSGLGTGHEKLFF
14	.	TRBV19	TRBJ2-5	CASSIGDKKETQYF
14	.	TRBV9	TRBJ2-5	CASSAGGGGETQYF
17	TRBD2	TRBV3-1	TRBJ2-2	CASSQGTSGVVTGELFF
18	TRBD2	TRBV20-1	TRBJ2-3	CSARDSAGGFGGTDTQYF
19	TRBD2	TRBV5-6	TRBJ2-6	CASSFLGGREGPGANVLTF
13	TRBD2	TRBV7-9	TRBJ2-1	CASSFRTSNEQFF
13	TRBD1	TRBV9	TRBJ1-6	CASSAGTESPLHF
16	TRBD2	TRBV9	TRBJ2-1	CASSVGWTSGPHEQFF
13	.	TRBV20-1	TRBJ1-2	CSAPRVPHYGYTF
16	.	TRBV15	TRBJ2-1	CATSRGADVGYNEQFF
15	.	TRBV5-5	TRBJ2-5	CASSFPGSTKETQYF
15	.	TRBV5-1	TRBJ1-1	CASSVMGHVNTEAFF
15	TRBD1	TRBV24-1	TRBJ2-5	CATSYGTGGIETQYF
15	.	TRBV7-9	TRBJ1-1	CASSPRLGLNTEAFF
12	.	TRBV27	TRBJ2-5	CASISSRETQYF
15	.	TRBV6-2/TRBV6-3	TRBJ2-7	CASSYDHGWTYEQYF
16	TRBD2	TRBV14	TRBJ2-1	CASSSGRPSSYNEQFF
15	.	TRBV9	TRBJ2-3	CASSVTGTSTDTQYF
14	.	TRBV6-5	TRBJ1-1	CASSYAGDGTEAFF
13	.	TRBV5-1	TRBJ1-1	CASNLDTNTEAFF
13	.	TRBV27	TRBJ2-3	CASMGGSTDTQYF
15	.	TRBV5-1	TRBJ2-1	CASTTPGTSYNEQFF
16	.	TRBV7-9	TRBJ2-3	CASSLAVLDSKDTQYF
15	TRBD1	TRBV6-4	TRBJ2-3	CASSEGTGGADTQYF
16	.	TRBV20-1	TRBJ2-4	CSARTDSLGAKNIQYF
14	.	TRBV12-3/TRBV12-4	TRBJ1-6	CASSPRTYNSPLHF
17	.	TRBV3-1	TRBJ2-7	CASSQEKLRLESYEQYF
16	TRBD1	TRBV7-9	TRBJ2-7	CASSRTGFGSGYEQYF
15	.	TRBV7-2	TRBJ1-6	CASSPPRQSTRPLHF
17	.	TRBV4-3	TRBJ1-6	CASSQDLRTSYNSPLHF
20	.	TRBV7-3	TRBJ1-3	CASSLTEPGFCIFSGNTIYF